This T cell receptor beta chain emerged from a study of blood T cell repertoires in COVID-19. At the level of the study: PBMCs, B-cell-depleted T cells, or T cells provided the cDNA or gDNA that made up the material.

One Seattle source followed patients from active infection through their disease course. In the original workflow: Reference gene primer amplification gave estimated nucleated cell counts. Data came from immunoSEQ multiplex PCR; TCRdb stores just in-frame clones and leaves some out. V, J and clone size are taken as reported in that table, and D and trimming were inferred from the DNA itself. The data contain 540,000 or so clones, 85% to 90% of them seen just once; the ten biggest clones take up less than 9%. Trimming cost V 2 bases and J 3 bases, with 13 bases left between them. Germline-derived CDR1 and CDR2 are SGHTA and FQGTGA. This CDR3 has 15 residues.

The sample was peripheral blood. The source of this sequence is a woman between 50 and 59 years old with COVID-19, enrolled during active disease. The chain couples TRBV7-3 to TRBJ2-5; TRBD1 might be the D (6 bases). The CDR3 is CASSLRGNREETQYF. CDR3 sequence (DNA): TGTGCCAGCAGCTTACGGGGAAACAGGGAAGAGACCCAGTACTTC.